The clone carrying this T cell receptor (beta chain) was seen a handful of times. TCRdb processed the 5' RACE reads anew with MiXCR; each CDR3 protein has one entry. The sample shows around 220,000 distinct CDR3 sequences, around 15% of them seen only once. The sample is drawn from a study of identical twins. Trimming stripped 2 bases from V and 4 bases from J, with 9 bases between. CDR3 length: 15 residues. Sequences were obtained from memory (CD45RO+) T cells sorted from blood. This chain links TRBV12-3 or TRBV12-4 with TRBJ2-6; D may match TRBD1 or TRBD2 (5 bases each). This TCR was recovered from a woman younger than 35 in good health. The CDR3 reads CASSLRGVGANVLTF. The DNA for the CDR3 is TGTGCCAGCAGTTTAAGAGGGGTAGGGGCCAACGTCCTGACTTTC.